This TCR beta chain stems from a study of cytomegalovirus exposure and HLA in healthy donors. Study as a whole: Among the 300 to 400 donors who were genotyped, roughly 86% fell in the genetic ancestry cluster that is associated with self-reported Caucasian donors. General observations from the study: Further analysis, carried out later, found HLA-associated TCR beta chains more clonally expanded than equally common other chains. In a later analysis, TCR beta V- and J-gene trimming was associated with a missense DCLRE1C variant.

It was with 60 Vbeta and 13 Jbeta primers that the PCR ran. Source study methods: The count from a later analysis was tens of millions of unique TCR beta chains, some 11 million of them shared. Profiled with immunoSEQ multiplex PCR; TCRdb holds only in-frame clones, not every one. The DNA was the basis for D and trimming; V, J and clone size are from that table. The sample has 70,000 to 90,000 clones, around 84% seen once. Looked up from germline, CDR1 is MNHNS and CDR2 is SASEGT. The CDR3 totals 15 residues. Trimming took 7 bases from V and 9 from J; bases not matched to a gene: 12. About this clone itself: The antigen is unknown.

The source of this sequence is a man between 65 and 85 years old in good health and CMV-seropositive. The chain carries TRBV6-1 and TRBJ2-1; 10 bases align to TRBD2. Sequenced sample: PBMCs. CDR3 amino acids: CASTRSGGATIEQFF. The CDR3 bases are TGTGCCAGCACGCGCAGCGGGGGGGCCACGATTGAGCAGTTCTTC.